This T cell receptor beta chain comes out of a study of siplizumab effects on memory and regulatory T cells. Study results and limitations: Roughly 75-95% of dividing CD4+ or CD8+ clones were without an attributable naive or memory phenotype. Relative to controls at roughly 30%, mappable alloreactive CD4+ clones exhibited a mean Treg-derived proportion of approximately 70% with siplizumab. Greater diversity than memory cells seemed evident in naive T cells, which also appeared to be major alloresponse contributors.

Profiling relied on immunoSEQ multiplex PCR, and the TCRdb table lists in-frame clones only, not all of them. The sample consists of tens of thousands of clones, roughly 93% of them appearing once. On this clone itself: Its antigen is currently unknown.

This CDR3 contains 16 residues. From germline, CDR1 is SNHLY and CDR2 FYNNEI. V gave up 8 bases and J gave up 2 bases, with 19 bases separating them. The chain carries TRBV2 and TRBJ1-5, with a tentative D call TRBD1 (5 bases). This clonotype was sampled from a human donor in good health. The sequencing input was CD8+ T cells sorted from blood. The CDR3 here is CASAGPGSLGNQPQHF. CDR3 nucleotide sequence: TGTGCCAGCGCCGGGCCAGGGTCGTTGGGCAATCAGCCCCAGCATTTT.